Given below is one T cell receptor (beta chain) in context. Its antigen remains unidentified. Clones were sequenced by immunoSEQ multiplex PCR, and TCRdb holds only the in-frame ones, with some missing. The sample holds approximately 76,000 clones, approximately 90% seen once. This sample stems from a study of T cell responses to AZD1222 COVID-19 vaccine. General study findings and limits: Spike-specific TCR breadth rose after two AZD1222 doses, and depth rose as well. Only a handful of AZD1222 recipients were seropositive at baseline. A reported finding is that nearly half of spike-specific TCRs target unmutated variant regions. All repertoire sampling was performed exclusively after the peak T cell response.

The sample in question was peripheral blood, obtained on day 0 of MenACWY control vaccination. This sequence originates from an adult in good health.

CDR3 sequence: CASAHLGELFF. CDR3 bases: TGTGCTAGTGCCCACCTCGGGGAGCTGTTTTTT. The chain joins TRBV12-5 to TRBJ2-2; D remains ambiguous. The CDR3 contains 11 residues. V was shortened by 7 bases and J by 7 bases, with 7 bases between the two germline ends. Germline CDR1 reads LGHNT; CDR2 reads FRNRAP.